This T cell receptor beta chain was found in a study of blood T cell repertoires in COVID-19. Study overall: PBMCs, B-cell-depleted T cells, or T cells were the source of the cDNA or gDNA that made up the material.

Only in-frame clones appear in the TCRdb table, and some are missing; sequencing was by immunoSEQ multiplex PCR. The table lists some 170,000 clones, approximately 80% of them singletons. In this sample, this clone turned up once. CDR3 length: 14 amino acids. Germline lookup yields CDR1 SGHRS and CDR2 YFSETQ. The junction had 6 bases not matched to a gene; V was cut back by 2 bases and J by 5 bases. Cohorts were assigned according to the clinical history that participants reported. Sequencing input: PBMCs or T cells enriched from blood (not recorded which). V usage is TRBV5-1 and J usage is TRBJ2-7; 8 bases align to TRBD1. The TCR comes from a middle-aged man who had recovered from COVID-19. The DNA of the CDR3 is TGCGCCAGCAGCTTAGGACAGGGATACAACGAGCAGTACGTC. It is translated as CASSLGQGYNEQYV.